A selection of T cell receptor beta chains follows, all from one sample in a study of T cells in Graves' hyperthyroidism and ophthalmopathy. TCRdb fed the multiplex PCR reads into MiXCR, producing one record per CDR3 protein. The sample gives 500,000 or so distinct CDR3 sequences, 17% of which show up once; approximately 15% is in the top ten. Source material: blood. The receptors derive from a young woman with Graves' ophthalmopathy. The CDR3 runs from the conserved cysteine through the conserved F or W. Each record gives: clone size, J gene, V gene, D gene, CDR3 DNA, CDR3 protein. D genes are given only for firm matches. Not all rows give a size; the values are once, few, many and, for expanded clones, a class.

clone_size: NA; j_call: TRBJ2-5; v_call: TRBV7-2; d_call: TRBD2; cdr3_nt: TGTGCCAGCAGCTGGGGGGTGGGACTAGCGGGAGAGACCCAGTACTTC; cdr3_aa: CASSWGVGLAGETQYF
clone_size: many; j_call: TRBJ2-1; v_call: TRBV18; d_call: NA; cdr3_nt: TGTGCCAGCTCACCTGGGGACGGGGCTGAGCAGTTCTTC; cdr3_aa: CASSPGDGAEQFF
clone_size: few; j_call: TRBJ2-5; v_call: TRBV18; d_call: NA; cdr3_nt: TGTGCCAGCTCACCAGCAGCCGAAAGGCAAGAGACCCAGTACTTC; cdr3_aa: CASSPAAERQETQYF
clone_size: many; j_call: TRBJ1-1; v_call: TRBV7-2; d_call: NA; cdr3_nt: TGTGCCAGCAGCTTCGGGGGGTGGACTGAAGCTTTCTTT; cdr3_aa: CASSFGGWTEAFF
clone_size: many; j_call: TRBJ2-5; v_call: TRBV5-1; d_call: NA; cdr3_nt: TGCGCCAGCAGCCGCGGGGCTACGCGAGAGACCCAGTACTTC; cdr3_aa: CASSRGATRETQYF
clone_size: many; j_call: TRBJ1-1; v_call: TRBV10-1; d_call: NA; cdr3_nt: TGCGCCAGCAGTGAGACCCTAAGGGAGAACACTGAAGCTTTCTTT; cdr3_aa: CASSETLRENTEAFF
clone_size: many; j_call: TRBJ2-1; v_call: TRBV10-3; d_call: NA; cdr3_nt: TGTGCCATCAGCGTGGACTCCTCCTACAATGAGCAGTTCTTC; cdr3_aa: CAISVDSSYNEQFF
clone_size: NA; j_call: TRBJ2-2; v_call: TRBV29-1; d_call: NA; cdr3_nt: TGCAGCGTTGAGGGAGGTGAAACTACCGGGGAGCTGTTTTTT; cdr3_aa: CSVEGGETTGELFF
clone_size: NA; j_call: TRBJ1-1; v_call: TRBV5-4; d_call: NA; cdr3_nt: TGTGCCAGCAGCTTGAAGGCTCAGGGGAACACTGAAGCTTTCTTT; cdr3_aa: CASSLKAQGNTEAFF
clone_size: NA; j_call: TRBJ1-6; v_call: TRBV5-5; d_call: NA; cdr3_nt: TGTGCCAGCACCATTGACAGGCATAATTCACCCCTCCACTTT; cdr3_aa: CASTIDRHNSPLHF
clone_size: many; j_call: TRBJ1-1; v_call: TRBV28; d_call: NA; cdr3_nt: TGTGCCAGCAGCCGCAACCGGATGGACACTGAAGCTTTCTTT; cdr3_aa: CASSRNRMDTEAFF
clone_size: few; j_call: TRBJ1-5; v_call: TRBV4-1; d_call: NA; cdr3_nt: TGCGCCAGCAGCCAAGAAGGAGGTCAGCCCCAGCATTTT; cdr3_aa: CASSQEGGQPQHF
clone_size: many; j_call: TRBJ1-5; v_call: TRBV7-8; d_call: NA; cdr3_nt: TGTGCCAGCAGCTTTATAGCGAGCAATCAGCCCCAGCATTTT; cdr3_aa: CASSFIASNQPQHF
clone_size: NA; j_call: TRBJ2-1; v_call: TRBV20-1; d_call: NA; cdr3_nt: TGCAGTGGGACTTTGAACTACAATGAGCAGTTCTTC; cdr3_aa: CSGTLNYNEQFF
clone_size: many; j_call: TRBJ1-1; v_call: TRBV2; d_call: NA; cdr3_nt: TGTGCCAGCCCCCGGGGAGGGGCCGACAACACTGAAGCTTTCTTT; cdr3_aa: CASPRGGADNTEAFF
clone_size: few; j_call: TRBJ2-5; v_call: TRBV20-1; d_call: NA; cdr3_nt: TGCAGTGCGACCCTTGGGGGGGAGACCCAGTACTTC; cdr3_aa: CSATLGGETQYF
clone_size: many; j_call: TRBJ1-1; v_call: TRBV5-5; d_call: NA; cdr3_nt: TGTGCCAGCAGCTTGAGGGGACCAGGGAGGGGGGACACTGAAGCTTTCTTT; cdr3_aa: CASSLRGPGRGDTEAFF
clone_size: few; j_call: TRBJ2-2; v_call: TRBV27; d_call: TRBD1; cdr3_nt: TGTGCCAGCATATCTTCAGGGGGCATCGGGGAGCTGTTTTTT; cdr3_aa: CASISSGGIGELFF
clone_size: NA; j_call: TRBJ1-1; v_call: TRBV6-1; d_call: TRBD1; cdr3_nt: TGTGCCAGCAGTGCCACCGGGACAGGGCTCACTGAAGCTTTCTTT; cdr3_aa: CASSATGTGLTEAFF
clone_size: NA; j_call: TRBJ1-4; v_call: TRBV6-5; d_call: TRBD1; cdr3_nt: TGTGCCAGCAGTTACTCACAACAGGGGAGTATAGCAACTAATGAAAAACTGTTTTTT; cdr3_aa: CASSYSQQGSIATNEKLFF
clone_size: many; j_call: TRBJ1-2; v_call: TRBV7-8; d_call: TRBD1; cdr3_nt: TGTGCCAGCAGCCCCACAGGGGGTGATGGCTACACCTTC; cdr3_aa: CASSPTGGDGYTF
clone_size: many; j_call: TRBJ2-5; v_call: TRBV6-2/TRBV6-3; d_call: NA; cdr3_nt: TGTGCCAGCAGTTACTTTAGCGGCACCGGGGAGACCCAGTACTTC; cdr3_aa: CASSYFSGTGETQYF
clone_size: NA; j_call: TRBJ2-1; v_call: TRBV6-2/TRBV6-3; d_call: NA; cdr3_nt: TGTGCCAGCAGTTACTCAATCCACAATGAGCAGTTCTTC; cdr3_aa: CASSYSIHNEQFF
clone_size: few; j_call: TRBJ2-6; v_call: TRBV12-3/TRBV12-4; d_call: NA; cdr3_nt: TGTGCCAGCAGGCACGGGCCGCAAGCGGGTGGCTCTGGGGCCAACGTCCTGACTTTC; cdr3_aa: CASRHGPQAGGSGANVLTF
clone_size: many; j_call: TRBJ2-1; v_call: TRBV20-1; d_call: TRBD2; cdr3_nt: TGCAGTGCTAGAGGGACTAGCGGGAGTAGTGAGCAGTTCTTC; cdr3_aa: CSARGTSGSSEQFF
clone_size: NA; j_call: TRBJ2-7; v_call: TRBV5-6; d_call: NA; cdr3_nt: TGTGCCAGCAGCCCCGACCTCAGCTCTCTCGAGCAGTACTTC; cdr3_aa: CASSPDLSSLEQYF
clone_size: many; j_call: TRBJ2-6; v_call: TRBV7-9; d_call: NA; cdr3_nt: TGTGCCAGCAGTTCCAGCCGCTCTGGGGCCAACGTCCTGACTTTC; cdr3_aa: CASSSSRSGANVLTF
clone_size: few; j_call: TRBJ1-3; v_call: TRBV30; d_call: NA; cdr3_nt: TGTGCCTGGAGTGCTACAGAGCTTCGGCCTTCTGGAAACACCATATATTTT; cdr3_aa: CAWSATELRPSGNTIYF
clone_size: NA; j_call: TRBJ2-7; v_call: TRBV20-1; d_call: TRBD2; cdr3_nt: TGCAGTGCTAATGGGCTGCGGGAGCCCTACGAGCAGTACTTC; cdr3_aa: CSANGLREPYEQYF
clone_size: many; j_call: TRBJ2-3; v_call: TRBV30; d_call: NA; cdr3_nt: TGTGCCTGGTCACACGATACGCAGTATTTT; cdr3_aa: CAWSHDTQYF
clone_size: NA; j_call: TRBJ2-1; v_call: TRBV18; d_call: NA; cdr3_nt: TGTGCCACCTCCGGCGGTTACTACAATGAGCAGTTCTTC; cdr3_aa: CATSGGYYNEQFF
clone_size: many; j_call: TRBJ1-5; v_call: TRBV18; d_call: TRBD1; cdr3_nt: TGTGCCAGCTCTAGGGACAGCCATAGCAATCAGCCCCAGCATTTT; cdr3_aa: CASSRDSHSNQPQHF